Listed below are T cell receptor beta chains from one sample, sequenced in a study of human T cells and chemical hapten exposure. TCRdb passed the RACE reads through MiXCR, listing each CDR3 protein once. This table has about 90,000 distinct CDR3 sequences, 11% appearing once. Source: whole blood, taken in connection with sensitization to the hapten diphenylcyclopropenone (DPC). Every receptor here comes from a woman in her twenties or thirties with alopecia areata. Some clones in this sample may be carry-over from other donors' samples. CDR3s include the opening cysteine and the closing phenylalanine or tryptophan. D genes are given only for firm matches. For some rows the clone size is stated as once, few or many, or as a class when expanded; others skip it.

clone_size j_call d_call v_call cdr3_aa cdr3_nt
- TRBJ2-5 - TRBV7-2 CASSIAWQETQYF TGTGCCAGCAGCATCGCCTGGCAAGAGACCCAGTACTTC
- TRBJ2-1 TRBD1 TRBV12-3/TRBV12-4 CASSSGGHNEQFF TGTGCCAGCAGTTCAGGGGGCCACAATGAGCAGTTCTTC
many TRBJ1-1 TRBD1 TRBV6-2/TRBV6-3 CASSYRGTGGGTEAFF TGTGCCAGCAGTTACCGAGGGACAGGGGGCGGCACTGAAGCTTTCTTT
few TRBJ2-7 TRBD1 TRBV7-2 CASSLTGREQYF TGTGCCAGCAGCCTGACAGGGCGGGAGCAGTACTTC
- TRBJ1-3 - TRBV18 CASSPPSLAYSGNTTYF TGTGCCAGCTCACCACCATCGCTTGCATACTCTGGAAACACCACATATTTT
few TRBJ2-6 - TRBV7-9 CASSLAISGANVLTF TGTGCCAGCAGCTTAGCGATCTCTGGGGCCAACGTCCTGACTTTC
- TRBJ2-5 - TRBV28 CASSSGTPLETQYF TGTGCCAGCAGTTCCGGGACCCCGCTGGAGACCCAGTACTTC
few TRBJ2-3 TRBD1 TRBV6-2/TRBV6-3 CASRLAGGGIRGDTQYF TGTGCCAGCAGACTCGCAGGGGGCGGAATTCGGGGAGATACGCAGTATTTT
- TRBJ2-5 TRBD2 TRBV7-9 CASSPGTSGLSWKETQYF TGTGCCAGCAGCCCCGGGACTAGCGGGCTCTCCTGGAAAGAGACCCAGTACTTC
- TRBJ2-7 - TRBV28 CASSLGSAYEQYF TGTGCCAGCAGTTTGGGCAGCGCCTACGAGCAGTACTTC
many TRBJ1-1 - TRBV20-1 CSANLGRGAFF TGCAGTGCTAACCTTGGGAGGGGAGCTTTCTTT
few TRBJ1-5 - TRBV2 CASSESESQPQHF TGTGCCAGCAGTGAATCCGAGTCACAGCCCCAGCATTTT
few TRBJ1-1 - TRBV6-2/TRBV6-3 CASTNQGFWVTEAFF TGTGCCAGCACAAACCAGGGGTTTTGGGTCACTGAAGCTTTCTTT
many TRBJ2-7 TRBD2 TRBV11-2 CASSFGAGSSYEQYF TGTGCCAGCAGCTTCGGAGCGGGAAGCTCCTACGAGCAGTACTTC
- TRBJ2-3 - TRBV18 CASSPNAFLTDTQYF TGTGCCAGCTCACCAAACGCTTTCCTCACAGATACGCAGTATTTT
many TRBJ1-2 - TRBV6-1 CASSPTRVNYGYTF TGTGCCAGCAGTCCTACAAGGGTAAACTATGGCTACACCTTC
few TRBJ1-2 - TRBV9 CASSGQVTYGYTF TGTGCCAGCAGCGGACAGGTAACCTATGGCTACACCTTC
many TRBJ2-5 - TRBV7-2 CASSLGVGTPKTQYF TGTGCCAGCAGCTTAGGTGTTGGGACCCCCAAGACCCAGTACTTC
many TRBJ2-7 - TRBV28 CASSFWGFIYEQYF TGTGCCAGCAGTTTCTGGGGTTTTATCTACGAGCAGTACTTC
many TRBJ1-2 - TRBV10-3 CAMTGIPHYGYTF TGTGCCATGACCGGGATACCTCATTATGGCTACACCTTC
many TRBJ1-1 - TRBV5-4 CASNFKTAGNTEAFF TGTGCCAGCAACTTCAAGACAGCGGGGAACACTGAAGCTTTCTTT
many TRBJ2-6 - TRBV6-2/TRBV6-3 CASSYGQGPYSGANVLTF TGTGCCAGCAGTTACGGCCAGGGCCCATATTCTGGGGCCAACGTCCTGACTTTC
few TRBJ2-1 TRBD2 TRBV9 CASSVVSGGTYNEQFF TGTGCCAGCAGCGTAGTAAGCGGGGGGACCTACAATGAGCAGTTCTTC
few TRBJ1-1 - TRBV6-5 CASSSAFKNTEAFF TGTGCCAGCAGTTCAGCCTTTAAGAACACTGAAGCTTTCTTT
many TRBJ2-7 TRBD1 TRBV5-6 CASSLTGTGYEQYF TGTGCCAGCAGTTTAACCGGGACAGGTTACGAGCAGTACTTC
many TRBJ2-5 - TRBV29-1 CSVETGAPQETQYF TGCAGCGTTGAAACGGGAGCCCCCCAAGAGACCCAGTACTTC
many TRBJ2-1 - TRBV11-1 CASSLVESYNEQFF TGTGCCAGCAGCTTAGTCGAATCCTACAATGAGCAGTTCTTC
few TRBJ2-4 - TRBV9 CASRGAQNIQYF TGTGCCAGCAGGGGTGCTCAAAACATTCAGTACTTC
- TRBJ1-6 TRBD1 TRBV7-9 CASSLIQGASSPLHF TGTGCCAGCAGCCTTATCCAGGGGGCGAGCTCACCCCTCCACTTT
few TRBJ2-7 TRBD2 TRBV4-2 CASSQDHTSGYEQYF TGTGCCAGCAGCCAAGATCATACTAGCGGTTACGAGCAGTACTTC
- TRBJ2-7 TRBD2 TRBV28 CASSTSGSSYEQYF TGTGCCAGCAGCACTAGCGGGAGCTCCTACGAGCAGTACTTC
- TRBJ1-1 TRBD1 TRBV18 CASSKDRATEAFF TGTGCCAGCTCAAAAGACAGGGCCACTGAAGCTTTCTTT
few TRBJ1-3 - TRBV7-8 CASQWTAGNTIYF TGTGCCAGCCAGTGGACAGCTGGAAACACCATATATTTT
many TRBJ2-6 - TRBV30 CAWRSPRQAGANVLTF TGTGCCTGGAGGTCCCCCCGACAGGCTGGGGCCAACGTCCTGACTTTC
many TRBJ2-3 - TRBV30 CAWSLFHTDTQYF TGTGCCTGGAGTCTCTTTCACACAGATACGCAGTATTTT
many TRBJ2-3 - TRBV4-2 CASSQDGGRGTDTQYF TGTGCCAGCAGCCAAGATGGAGGCCGGGGCACAGATACGCAGTATTTT
- TRBJ2-7 - TRBV28 CASSLLGEQYF TGTGCCAGCAGTTTGCTAGGCGAGCAGTACTTC
- TRBJ2-3 TRBD1 TRBV4-3 CASSPGQWGSTDTQYF TGCGCCAGCAGCCCGGGACAGTGGGGATCCACAGATACGCAGTATTTT
many TRBJ2-6 - TRBV5-4 CASSTTGRSGANVLTF TGTGCCAGCAGCACGACAGGTCGCTCTGGGGCCAACGTCCTGACTTTC
many TRBJ2-1 TRBD2 TRBV6-4 CASTRLAGGSYNEQFF TGTGCCAGCACTCGACTAGCGGGGGGCTCCTACAATGAGCAGTTCTTC
many TRBJ2-1 - TRBV5-1 CASSTPPGRSYNEQFF TGCGCCAGCAGTACTCCCCCGGGCCGCTCCTACAATGAGCAGTTCTTC
- TRBJ1-5 - TRBV18 CASSLTGRSNQPQHF TGTGCCAGCTCACTAACCGGGCGGAGCAATCAGCCCCAGCATTTT
few TRBJ1-2 - TRBV27 CASSLFRDDYGYTF TGTGCCAGCAGTTTATTCAGGGACGACTATGGCTACACCTTC
many TRBJ2-7 TRBD2 TRBV6-5 CASSYSASGSLNYEQYF TGTGCCAGCAGTTACTCTGCTAGCGGCTCTCTAAACTACGAGCAGTACTTC
many TRBJ1-1 - TRBV11-3 CASSFTANTEAFF TGTGCCAGCAGCTTCACAGCGAACACTGAAGCTTTCTTT
- TRBJ1-1 - TRBV2 CASSAGVMNTEAFF TGTGCCAGCAGTGCGGGAGTCATGAACACTGAAGCTTTCTTT
many TRBJ2-1 - TRBV11-2 CASSPGGTLGLAGSYNEQFF TGTGCCAGCAGTCCAGGAGGGACACTCGGGTTGGCAGGATCCTACAATGAGCAGTTCTTC
many TRBJ2-1 TRBD1 TRBV12-3/TRBV12-4 CASSSCRQGFCNEQFF TGTGCCAGCAGTTCATGTCGACAGGGGTTCTGCAATGAGCAGTTCTTC
many TRBJ2-1 TRBD1 TRBV5-5 CASRGPGTGGSDEQFF TGTGCCAGCAGGGGACCTGGGACAGGGGGTTCCGATGAGCAGTTCTTC